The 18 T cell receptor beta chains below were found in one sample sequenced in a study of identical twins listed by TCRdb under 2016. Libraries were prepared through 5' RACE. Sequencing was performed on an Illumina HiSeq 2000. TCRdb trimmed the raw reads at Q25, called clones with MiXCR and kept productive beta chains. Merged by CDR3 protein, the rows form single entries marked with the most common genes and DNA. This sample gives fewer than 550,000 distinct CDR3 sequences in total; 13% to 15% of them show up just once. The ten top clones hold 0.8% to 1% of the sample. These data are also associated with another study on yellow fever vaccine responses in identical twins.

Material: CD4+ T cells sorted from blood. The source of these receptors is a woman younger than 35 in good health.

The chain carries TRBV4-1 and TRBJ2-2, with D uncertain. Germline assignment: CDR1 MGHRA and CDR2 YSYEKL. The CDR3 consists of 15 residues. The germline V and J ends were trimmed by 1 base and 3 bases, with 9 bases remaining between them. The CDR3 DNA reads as TGCGCCAGCAGCCAAGTGCGCCGGGACACCGGGGAGCTGTTTTTT. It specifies CASSQVRRDTGELFF.

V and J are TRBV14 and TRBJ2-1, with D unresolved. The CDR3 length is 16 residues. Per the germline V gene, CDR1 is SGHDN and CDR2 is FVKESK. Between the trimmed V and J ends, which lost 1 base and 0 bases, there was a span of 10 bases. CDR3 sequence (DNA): TGTGCCAGCAGCCAAGGGTCAGCGAGCTCCTACAATGAGCAGTTCTTC. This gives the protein CASSQGSASSYNEQFF. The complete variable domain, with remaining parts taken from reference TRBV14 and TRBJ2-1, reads EAGVTQFPSHSVIEKGQTVTLRCDPISGHDNLYWYRRVMGKEIKFLLHFVKESKQDESGMPNNRFLAERTGGTYSTLKVQPAELEDSGVYFCASSQGSASSYNEQFFGPGTRLTVL.

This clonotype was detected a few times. The CDR3 DNA sequence: TGTGCCAGCAGTTCCCGGGACAGGGGGGAGCTGTTTTTT. The encoded protein is CASSSRDRGELFF. The genes are TRBV27 and TRBJ2-2, with 8 nucleotides matching TRBD1. Germline trimming cut 4 bases from V and 8 bases from J; bases unmatched to any gene: 3. The CDR3 runs to 13 residues. Germline loops: CDR1 MNHEY, CDR2 SMNVEV (reference sequence).

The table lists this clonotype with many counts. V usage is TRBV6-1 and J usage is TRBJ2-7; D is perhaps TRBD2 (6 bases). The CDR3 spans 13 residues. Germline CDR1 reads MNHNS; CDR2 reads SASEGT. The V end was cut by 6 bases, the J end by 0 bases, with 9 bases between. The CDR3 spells CASRGGVSYEQYF. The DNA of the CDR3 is TGTGCCAGCAGGGGGGGAGTCTCCTACGAGCAGTACTTC.

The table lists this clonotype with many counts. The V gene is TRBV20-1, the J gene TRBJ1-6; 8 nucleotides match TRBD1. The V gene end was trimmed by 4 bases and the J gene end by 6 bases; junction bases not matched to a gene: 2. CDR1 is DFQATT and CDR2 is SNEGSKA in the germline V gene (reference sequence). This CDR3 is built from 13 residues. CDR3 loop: CSATGQGNSPLHF. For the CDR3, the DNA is TGCAGTGCTACCGGACAGGGTAATTCACCCCTCCACTTT.

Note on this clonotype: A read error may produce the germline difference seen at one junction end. Here the CDR3 reads CCAGTSNRYF. The CDR3 nucleotides are TGCTGTGCTGGGACTAGCAACCGGTATTTT. V usage is TRBV20-1 and J usage is TRBJ2-3; 9 nucleotides match TRBD2. Germline V lookup: CDR1 DFQATT, CDR2 SNEGSKA (reference sequence). This CDR3 has 10 residues.

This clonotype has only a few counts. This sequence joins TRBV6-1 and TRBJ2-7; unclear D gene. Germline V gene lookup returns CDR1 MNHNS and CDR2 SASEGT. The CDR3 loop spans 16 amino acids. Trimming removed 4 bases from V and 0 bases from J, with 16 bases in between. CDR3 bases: TGTGCCAGCAGTGCCACACCCGGGCCTAGCTCCTACGAGCAGTACTTC. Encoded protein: CASSATPGPSSYEQYF.

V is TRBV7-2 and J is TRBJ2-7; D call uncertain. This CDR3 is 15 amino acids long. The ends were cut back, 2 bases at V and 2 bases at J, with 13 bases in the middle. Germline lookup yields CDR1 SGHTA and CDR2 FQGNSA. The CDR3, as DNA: TGTGCCAGCAGCTTAATTGGGCGAGGCCCCTACGAGCAGTACTTC. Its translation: CASSLIGRGPYEQYF.

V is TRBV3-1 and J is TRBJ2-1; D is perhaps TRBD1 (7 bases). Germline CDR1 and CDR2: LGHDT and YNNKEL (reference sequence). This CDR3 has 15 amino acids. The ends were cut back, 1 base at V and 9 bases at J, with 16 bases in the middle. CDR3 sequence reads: CASSQGGQGGIEQFF. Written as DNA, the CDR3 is TGTGCCAGCAGCCAAGGAGGGCAGGGGGGTATTGAGCAGTTCTTC.

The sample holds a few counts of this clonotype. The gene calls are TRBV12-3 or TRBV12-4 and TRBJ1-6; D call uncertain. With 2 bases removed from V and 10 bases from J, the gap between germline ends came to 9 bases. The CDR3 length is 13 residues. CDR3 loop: CASSLLGLSPLHF. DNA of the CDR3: TGTGCCAGCAGTTTACTTGGGTTATCACCCCTCCACTTT.

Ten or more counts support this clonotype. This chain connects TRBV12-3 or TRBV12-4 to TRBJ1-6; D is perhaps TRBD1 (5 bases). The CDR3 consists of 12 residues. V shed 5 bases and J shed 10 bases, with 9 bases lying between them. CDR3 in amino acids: CASSPGGSPLHF. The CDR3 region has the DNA TGTGCCAGCAGTCCCGGGGGATCACCCCTCCACTTT.

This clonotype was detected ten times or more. In DNA, the CDR3 is TGTGCCAGCAGCTCCACAGGGTTGGGGAATCAGCCCCAGCATTTT. This gives the protein CASSSTGLGNQPQHF. The chain combines TRBV12-3 or TRBV12-4 with TRBJ1-5; possibly TRBD1 for D (6 bases). This CDR3 region has 15 residues. With 6 bases removed from V and 4 bases from J, the gap between germline ends came to 16 bases.

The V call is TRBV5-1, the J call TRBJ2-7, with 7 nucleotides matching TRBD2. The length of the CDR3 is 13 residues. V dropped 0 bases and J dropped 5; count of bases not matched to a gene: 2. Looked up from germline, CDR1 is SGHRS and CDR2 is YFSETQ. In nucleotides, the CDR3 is TGCGCCAGCAGCTTGGAACGGGAGGACGAGCAGTACTTC. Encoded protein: CASSLEREDEQYF. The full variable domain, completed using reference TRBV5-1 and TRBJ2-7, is KAGVTQTPRYLIKTRGQQVTLSCSPISGHRSVSWYQQTPGQGLQFLFEYFSETQRNKGNFPGRFSGRQFSNSRSEMNVSTLELGDSALYLCASSLEREDEQYFGPGTRLTVT.

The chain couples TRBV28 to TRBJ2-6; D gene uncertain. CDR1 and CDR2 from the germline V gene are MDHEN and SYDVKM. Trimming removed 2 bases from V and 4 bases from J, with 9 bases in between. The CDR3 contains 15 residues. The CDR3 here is CASSLPMAGANVLTF. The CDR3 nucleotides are TGTGCCAGCAGTTTACCAATGGCAGGGGCCAACGTCCTGACTTTC.

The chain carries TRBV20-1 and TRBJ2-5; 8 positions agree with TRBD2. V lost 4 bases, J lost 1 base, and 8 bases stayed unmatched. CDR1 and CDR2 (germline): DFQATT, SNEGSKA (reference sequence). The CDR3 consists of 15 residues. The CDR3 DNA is TGCAGTGCTAATGCCAGGACTAGCCTCCAAGAGACCCAGTACTTC. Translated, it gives CSANARTSLQETQYF.

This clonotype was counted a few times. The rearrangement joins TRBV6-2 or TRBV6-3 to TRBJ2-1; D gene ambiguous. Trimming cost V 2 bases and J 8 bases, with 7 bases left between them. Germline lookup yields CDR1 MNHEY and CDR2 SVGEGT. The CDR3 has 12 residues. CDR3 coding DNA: TGTGCCAGCAGTTACCAGGTAGATGAGCAGTTCTTC. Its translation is CASSYQVDEQFF.

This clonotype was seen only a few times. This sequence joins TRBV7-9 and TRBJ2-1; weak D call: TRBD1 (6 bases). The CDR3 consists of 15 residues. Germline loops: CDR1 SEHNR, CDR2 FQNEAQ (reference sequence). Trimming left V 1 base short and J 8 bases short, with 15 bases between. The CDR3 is CASSLGSSGVDEQFF. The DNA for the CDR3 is TGTGCCAGCAGCTTAGGCTCATCAGGGGTAGATGAGCAGTTCTTC.

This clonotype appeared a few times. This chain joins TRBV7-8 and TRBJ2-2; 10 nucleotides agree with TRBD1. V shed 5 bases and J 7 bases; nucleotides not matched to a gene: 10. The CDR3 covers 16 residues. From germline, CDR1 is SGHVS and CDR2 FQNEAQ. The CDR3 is CASSLDRGPGFGELFF. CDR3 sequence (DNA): TGTGCCAGCAGCCTTGACAGGGGGCCAGGGTTCGGGGAGCTGTTTTTT. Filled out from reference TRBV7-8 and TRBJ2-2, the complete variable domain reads GAGVSQSPRYKVAKRGQDVALRCDPISGHVSLFWYQQALGQGPEFLTYFQNEAQLDKSGLPSDRFFAERPEGSVSTLKIQRTQQEDSAVYLCASSLDRGPGFGELFFGEGSRLTVL.